This T cell receptor (beta chain) comes out of a study of control samples from healthy donors and cancer patients. This clone was detected only once. V lost 7 bases and J 0 bases, leaving 12 bases between the germline ends. The CDR3 length is 14 residues. Germline V gene data show CDR1 as MNHEY and CDR2 as SVGAGI. The method was immunoSEQ multiplex PCR; TCRdb's version includes in-frame clones alone and lacks a portion of them. The sample carries 50,000 or so clones, 88% recorded once. Sequenced: blood. The J gene is TRBJ1-2, the V gene TRBV6-5; D is possibly TRBD1 (6 bases). The receptor's source is a man aged 45 to 65 in good health. This CDR3 is CASTDRTANYGYTF. In nucleotides, the CDR3 is TGTGCCAGCACCGACAGGACCGCTAACTATGGCTACACCTTC.